One and the same sample provided the 22 T cell receptor beta chains below, sequenced in a study of glioma-infiltrating T cells. Amplification of TCR alpha and beta CDR3 regions from RNA used iRepertoire nested multiplex PCR. From the multiplex PCR reads, TCRdb called clonotypes with MiXCR, one entry per CDR3 protein. The table includes around 190,000 distinct CDR3 sequences, around 32% detected once. Source material: glioma tissue, nonneoplastic brain tissue, or PBMCs (not recorded which). These TCRs come from a human donor with low-grade glioma or glioblastoma, undergoing nonglioma brain surgery, or in good health (not recorded which).

The chain couples TRBV7-2 to TRBJ2-7, with 11 bases identical to TRBD1. Germline loops: CDR1 SGHTA, CDR2 FQGNSA. The trim removed 1 base at V and 2 bases at J, leaving 1 base unmatched. The CDR3 covers 15 residues. CDR3 nucleotide sequence: TGTGCCAGCAGCTTAGGGGGACAGGGGGCCTACGAGCAGTACTTC. This encodes CASSLGGQGAYEQYF. The full variable domain, completed using reference TRBV7-2 and TRBJ2-7, is GAGVSQSPSNKVTEKGKDVELRCDPISGHTALYWYRQSLGQGLEFLIYFQGNSAPDKSGLPSDRFSAERTGGSVSTLTIQRTQQEDSAVYLCASSLGGQGAYEQYFGPGTRLTVT.

This clonotype occurred a few times. This rearrangement joins TRBV12-3 or TRBV12-4 to TRBJ1-2, with TRBD1 identical over 8 bases. This CDR3 has 16 residues. J gave up 2 bases and V 6 bases, and 11 bases lay outside the gene matches. As DNA, the CDR3 is TGTGCCAGCAGCTCTCGGGGCAGGGGGCACAACTATGGCTACACCTTC. As protein: CASSSRGRGHNYGYTF.

A few counts support this clonotype. A much larger clone sits a single nucleotide away, making a read error possible. The rearrangement uses TRBV28 and TRBJ1-1; 9 bases map to TRBD1. The trim removed 2 bases at V and 4 bases at J, leaving 5 bases unmatched. Germline-derived CDR1 and CDR2 are MDHEN and SYDVKM. The CDR3 has 15 residues. This CDR3 reads CASSLSWDRATEAFF. CDR3 nucleotide sequence: TGTGCCAGCAGTTTAAGTTGGGACAGGGCCACTGAAGCTTTCTTT.

This chain links TRBV19 with TRBJ2-1, with D uncertain. CDR3 length: 15 residues. Looked up from germline, CDR1 is LNHDA and CDR2 is SQIVND (reference sequence). V dropped 4 bases and J dropped 0 bases, with 10 bases sitting between them. The chain's CDR3 is CASSKFLGSYNEQFF. The CDR3 nucleotides are TGTGCCAGTAGTAAATTTCTCGGCTCCTACAATGAGCAGTTCTTC.

This clonotype was seen many times. The chain links TRBV6-2 or TRBV6-3 to TRBJ1-1; D remains ambiguous. Germline CDR1 MNHEY, CDR2 SVGEGT. The CDR3 sequence is 11 residues long. V was clipped by 8 bases and J by 8 bases, with 12 bases between them. CDR3 amino acids: CASSRQFEAFF. The DNA for the CDR3 is TGTGCCAGCTCGAGACAATTCGAAGCTTTCTTT.

This clonotype was counted ten times or more. The rearrangement joins TRBV29-1 to TRBJ2-1; D is undetermined. Germline loops: CDR1 SQVTM, CDR2 ANQGSEA. V shed 4 bases and J shed 5 bases, with 12 bases lying between them. CDR3 length equals 13 residues. The CDR3 loop reads CSVVRPLDNEQFF. The CDR3 DNA sequence: TGCAGCGTTGTCCGGCCCCTAGACAATGAGCAGTTCTTC.

The chain combines TRBV7-9 with TRBJ2-7, with 7 bases that match TRBD1. The CDR3 length is 11 residues. Germline loops: CDR1 SEHNR, CDR2 FQNEAQ (reference sequence). The trim removed 5 bases at V and 12 bases at J, leaving 7 bases unmatched. The CDR3 sequence: CASSEQGSPYF. CDR3 bases: TGTGCCAGCAGCGAACAGGGGTCCCCGTACTTC.

This clonotype has at least ten counts. The chain uses TRBV7-6 and TRBJ2-1; 8 bases agree with TRBD2. V gave up 5 bases and J gave up 0 bases; unmatched junction bases: 9. The CDR3 runs to 17 residues. Germline CDR1 reads SGHVS; CDR2 reads FNYEAQ. In nucleotides, the CDR3 is TGTGCCAGCAGCAGTGCAGCGGGAGACCCCTCCTACAATGAGCAGTTCTTC. This codes for CASSSAAGDPSYNEQFF.

This clonotype was recorded many times. V usage is TRBV18 and J usage is TRBJ2-5; 7 bases fit TRBD1. CDR1 is KGHSH and CDR2 is LQKENI in the germline V gene. The CDR3 is 15 amino acids. V trimming: 1 base; J trimming: 1 base; junction bases outside the gene matches: 3. In DNA form, the CDR3 reads TGTGCCAGCTCACCACAGGGGGCCCTCCAAGAGACCCAGTACTTC. As protein: CASSPQGALQETQYF.

This clonotype was counted at least ten times. V is TRBV28 and J is TRBJ2-7; the match to TRBD1 covers 11 bases. CDR1 and CDR2 (germline): MDHEN, SYDVKM. Trimming took 7 bases from V and 4 from J; bases not matched to a gene: 6. CDR3 length: 14 amino acids. DNA of the CDR3: TGTGCCAGCACCCACCGGGACAGGGGGTACGAGCAGTACTTC. Its protein product is CASTHRDRGYEQYF.

Notes on this clonotype: A read error may explain this, as a much larger clone is one base away. CDR3: CASSSYFHEQYF. The DNA for the CDR3 is TGTGCCAGCAGCTCCTACTTCCACGAGCAGTACTTC. V is TRBV7-2 and J is TRBJ2-7; D uncertain. V lost 4 bases and J 5 bases, leaving 9 bases between the germline ends. The CDR3 has 12 residues. Germline values: CDR1 SGHTA, CDR2 FQGNSA.

As for this clonotype: A much larger clone lies a single base off, so this may be a read error. V usage is TRBV5-4 and J usage is TRBJ2-7, with 8 bases identical to TRBD1. CDR1 and CDR2 from the germline V gene are SGHNT and YYREEE (reference sequence). The V and J ends lost 3 bases and 4 bases, in that order; junction bases with no gene match: 9. The CDR3 sequence is 15 residues long. CDR3 in DNA: TGTGCCAGCAGCTCCCAGGGGGCCGGGCTGTACGAGCAGTACTTC. It encodes CASSSQGAGLYEQYF. Using reference TRBV5-4 and TRBJ2-7 for the parts outside the CDR3, the full variable domain is ETGVTQSPTHLIKTRGQQVTLRCSSQSGHNTVSWYQQALGQGPQFIFQYYREEENGRGNFPPRFSGLQFPNYSSELNVNALELDDSALYLCASSSQGAGLYEQYFGPGTRLTVT.

A note on this clonotype: A much larger clonotype is one base distant, so this may be a read error. CDR3 in DNA: TGTGCCAGTAGTATCCCAACGCGAGAGGCCCAGTACTTC. As protein: CASSIPTREAQYF. The chain combines TRBV19 with TRBJ2-5, with D hard to call. CDR3 length equals 13 residues. Germline CDR1 is LNHDA and CDR2 is SQIVND (reference sequence). The variable domain in full, with the rest retrieved from reference TRBV19 and TRBJ2-5, is DGGITQSPKYLFRKEGQNVTLSCEQNLNHDAMYWYRQDPGQGLRLIYYSQIVNDFQKGDIAEGYSVSREKKESFPLTVTSAQKNPTAFYLCASSIPTREAQYFGPGTRLLVL.

In its sample, this clonotype was seen many times. The chain employs TRBV7-2 and TRBJ1-1, with 7 bases aligning to TRBD1. CDR3 size: 15 residues. Germline V lookup: CDR1 SGHTA, CDR2 FQGNSA. V lost 5 bases to trimming and J lost 1 base; unmatched junction nucleotides: 7. CDR3 sequence (DNA): TGTGCCAGCAGCCGACGGACAGGCGGGAACACTGAAGCTTTCTTT. Amino acids: CASSRRTGGNTEAFF.

Turning to this clonotype: This sequence may be a read error, since a much larger clone differs from it by one base. The genes are TRBV5-1 and TRBJ2-3, with 7 bases lining up with TRBD1. The CDR3 consists of 15 residues. The germline V gene has CDR1 SGHRS and CDR2 YFSETQ. The CDR3 sequence is CTSSLMPGGTDTQYF. The CDR3 nucleotides are TGCACCAGCAGCTTGATGCCAGGGGGTACAGATACGCAGTATTTT. The full variable domain, in which reference TRBV5-1 and TRBJ2-3 provide the parts outside the CDR3, is KAGVTQTPRYLIKTRGQQVTLSCSPISGHRSVSWYQQTPGQGLQFLFEYFSETQRNKGNFPGRFSGRQFSNSRSEMNVSTLELGDSALYLCTSSLMPGGTDTQYFGPGTRLTVL.

This clonotype turned up a few times. CDR3 region: CSYRGALGYEQYF. DNA for the CDR3: TGCAGCTACAGGGGCGCCCTCGGCTACGAGCAGTACTTC. J is TRBJ2-7 and V is TRBV29-1; 7 nucleotides match TRBD1. The CDR3 is 13 amino acids. The V and J ends lost 8 bases and 3 bases, in that order; junction bases with no gene match: 10. Germline CDR1 is SQVTM and CDR2 is ANQGSEA.

This clonotype was counted ten times or more. V usage is TRBV4-3 and J usage is TRBJ2-1; 15 bases map to TRBD2. Germline trimming cut 0 bases from V and 6 bases from J; bases unmatched to any gene: 3. This CDR3 region has 17 residues. Germline CDR1 is LGHNA and CDR2 is YSLEER. The CDR3 nucleotides read TGCGCCAGCAGCCAAGATCCGGGACTAGCGGGAGGCAATGAGCAGTTCTTC. It specifies CASSQDPGLAGGNEQFF.

As to this clonotype: This may come from a read error, since a much larger clone is one base off. Because the CDR3 is missing its conserved closing phenylalanine or tryptophan, this is likely a read error. The chain employs TRBV2 and TRBJ1-5; no firm D call. With 7 bases removed from V and 1 base from J, the gap between germline ends came to 11 bases. There are 14 residues in the CDR3. Per germline, CDR1 SNHLY and CDR2 FYNNEI. The CDR3 loop reads CASKGGPSNQPQHL. For the CDR3, the DNA is TGTGCCAGCAAAGGAGGGCCCAGCAATCAGCCCCAGCATCTT.

The sample holds many counts of this clonotype. CDR3 sequence: CASSYSRQGLTEAFF. The DNA for the CDR3 is TGTGCCAGCAGTTACTCGCGACAGGGGTTAACTGAAGCTTTCTTT. The chain combines TRBV6-6 with TRBJ1-1, with 8 nucleotides matching TRBD1. The CDR3 spans 15 residues. J lost 5 bases, V lost 0 bases, and 5 bases had no gene match. Germline V gene data show CDR1 as MNHNY and CDR2 as SVGAGI (reference sequence).

A single count supports this clonotype. The germline gene is not matched at one end of the junction; a read error may be the cause. In DNA, the CDR3 is TGTGCCAGCAGCTTATCCGCAACTAATGAAAAACTGCTTTTT. Its protein product is CASSLSATNEKLLF. The chain combines TRBV11-1 with TRBJ1-4; D remains unclear. Germline CDR1 and CDR2: SGHAT and FQDESV (reference sequence). This CDR3 comprises 14 residues.

Remarks on this clonotype: A junction end diverges from the germline sequence, so it may reflect a read error. The V gene is TRBV2, the J gene TRBJ2-7, with D possibly matching TRBD1 (6 bases). In germline, CDR1 is SNHLY, CDR2 FYNNEI. The CDR3 runs 15 residues. The DNA for the CDR3 is TGTGCCAGCAGTGAACGTGGCAGGGGCCATGGCGAGCAGTGCTTC. Protein: CASSERGRGHGEQCF.

This clonotype was picked up a small number of times. No conserved phenylalanine or tryptophan is present at the end of the CDR3, so a read error is the likely explanation. V gene TRBV19 combines with J gene TRBJ1-2; possible D gene TRBD1, 6 bases. Germline values: CDR1 LNHDA, CDR2 SQIVND (reference sequence). This CDR3 spans 15 amino acids. The V end was cut by 7 bases, the J end by 7 bases, with 22 bases between. The CDR3 reads CASTYILEGVGGYTV. CDR3 nucleotides: TGTGCCAGTACCTACATTCTCGAGGGGGTTGGTGGCTACACCGTC.